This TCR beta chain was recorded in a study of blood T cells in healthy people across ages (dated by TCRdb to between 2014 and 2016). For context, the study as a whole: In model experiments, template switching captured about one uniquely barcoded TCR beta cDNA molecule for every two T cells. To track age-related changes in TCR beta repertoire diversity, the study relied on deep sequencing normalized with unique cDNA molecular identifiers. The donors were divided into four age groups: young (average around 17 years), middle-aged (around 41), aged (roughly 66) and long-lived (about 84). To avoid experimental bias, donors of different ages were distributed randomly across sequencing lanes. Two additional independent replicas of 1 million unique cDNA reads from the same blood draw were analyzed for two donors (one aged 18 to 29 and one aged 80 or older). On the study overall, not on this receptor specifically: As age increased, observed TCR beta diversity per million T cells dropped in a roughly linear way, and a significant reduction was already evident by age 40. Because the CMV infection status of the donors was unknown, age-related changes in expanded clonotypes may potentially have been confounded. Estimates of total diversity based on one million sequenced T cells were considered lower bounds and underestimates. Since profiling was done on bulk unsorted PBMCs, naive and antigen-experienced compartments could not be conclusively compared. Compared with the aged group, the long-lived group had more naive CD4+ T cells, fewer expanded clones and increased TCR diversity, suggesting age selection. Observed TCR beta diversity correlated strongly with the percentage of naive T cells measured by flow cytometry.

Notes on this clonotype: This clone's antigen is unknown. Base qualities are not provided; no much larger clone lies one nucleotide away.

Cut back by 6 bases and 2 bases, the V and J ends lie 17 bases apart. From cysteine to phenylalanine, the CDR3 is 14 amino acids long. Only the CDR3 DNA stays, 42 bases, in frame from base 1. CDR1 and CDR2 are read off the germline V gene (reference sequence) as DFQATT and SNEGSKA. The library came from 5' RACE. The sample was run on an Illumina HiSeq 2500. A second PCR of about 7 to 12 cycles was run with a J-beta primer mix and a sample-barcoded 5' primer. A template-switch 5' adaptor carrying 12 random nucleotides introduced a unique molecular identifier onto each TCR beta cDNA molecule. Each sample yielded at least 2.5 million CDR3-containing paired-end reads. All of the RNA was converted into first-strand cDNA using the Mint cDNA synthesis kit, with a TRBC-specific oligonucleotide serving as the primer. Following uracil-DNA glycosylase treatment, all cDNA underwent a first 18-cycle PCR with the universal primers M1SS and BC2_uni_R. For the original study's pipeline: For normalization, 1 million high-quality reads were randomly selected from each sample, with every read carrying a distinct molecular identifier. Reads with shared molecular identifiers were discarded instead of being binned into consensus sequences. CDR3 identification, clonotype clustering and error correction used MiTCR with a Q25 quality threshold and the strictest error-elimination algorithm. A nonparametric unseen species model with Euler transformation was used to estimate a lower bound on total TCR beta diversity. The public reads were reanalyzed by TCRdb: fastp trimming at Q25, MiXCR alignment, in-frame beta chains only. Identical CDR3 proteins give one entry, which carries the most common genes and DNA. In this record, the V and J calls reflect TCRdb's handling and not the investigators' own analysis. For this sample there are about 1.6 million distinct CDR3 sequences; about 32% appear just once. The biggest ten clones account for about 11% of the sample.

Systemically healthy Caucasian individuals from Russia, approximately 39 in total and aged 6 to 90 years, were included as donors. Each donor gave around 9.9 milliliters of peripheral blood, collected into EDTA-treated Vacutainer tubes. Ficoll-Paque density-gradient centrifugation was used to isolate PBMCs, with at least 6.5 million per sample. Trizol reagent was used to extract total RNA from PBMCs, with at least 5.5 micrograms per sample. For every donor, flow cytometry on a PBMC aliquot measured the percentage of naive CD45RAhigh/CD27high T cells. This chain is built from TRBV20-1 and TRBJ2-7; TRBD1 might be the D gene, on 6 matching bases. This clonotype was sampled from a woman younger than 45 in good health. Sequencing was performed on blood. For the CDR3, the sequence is CSAKLDAGAYEQYF. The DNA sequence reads TGCAGTGCAAAGTTGGATGCAGGGGCCTACGAGCAGTACTTC.